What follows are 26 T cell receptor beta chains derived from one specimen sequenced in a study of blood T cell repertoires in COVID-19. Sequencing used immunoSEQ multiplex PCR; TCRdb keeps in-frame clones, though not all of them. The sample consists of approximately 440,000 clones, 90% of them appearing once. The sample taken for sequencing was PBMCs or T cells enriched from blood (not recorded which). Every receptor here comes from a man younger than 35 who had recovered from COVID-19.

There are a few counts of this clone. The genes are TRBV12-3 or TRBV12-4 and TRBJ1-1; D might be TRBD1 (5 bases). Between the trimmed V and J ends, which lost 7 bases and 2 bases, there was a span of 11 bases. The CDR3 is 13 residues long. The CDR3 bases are TGTGCCAGCACCTTGACAGACAACACTGAAGCTTTCTTT. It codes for CASTLTDNTEAFF.

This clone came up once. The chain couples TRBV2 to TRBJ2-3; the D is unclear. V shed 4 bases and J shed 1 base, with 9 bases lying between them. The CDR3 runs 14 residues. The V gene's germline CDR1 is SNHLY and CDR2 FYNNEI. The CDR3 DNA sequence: TGTGCCAGCAGTGGGGTAGGAGGCACAGATACGCAGTATTTT. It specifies CASSGVGGTDTQYF.

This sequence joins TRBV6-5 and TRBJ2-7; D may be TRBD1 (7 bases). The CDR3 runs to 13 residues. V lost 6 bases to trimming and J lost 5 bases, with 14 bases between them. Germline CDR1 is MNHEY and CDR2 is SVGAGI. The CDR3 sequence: CASRGGGGHEQYF. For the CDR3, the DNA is TGTGCCAGCAGGGGCGGAGGGGGCCACGAGCAGTACTTC.

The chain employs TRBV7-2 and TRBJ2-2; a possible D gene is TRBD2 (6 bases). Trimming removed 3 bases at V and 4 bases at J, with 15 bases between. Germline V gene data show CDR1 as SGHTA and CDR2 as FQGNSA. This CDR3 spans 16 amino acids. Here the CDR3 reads CASSFQGLLSTGELFF. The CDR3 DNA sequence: TGTGCCAGCAGCTTCCAGGGACTTTTATCCACCGGGGAGCTGTTTTTT.

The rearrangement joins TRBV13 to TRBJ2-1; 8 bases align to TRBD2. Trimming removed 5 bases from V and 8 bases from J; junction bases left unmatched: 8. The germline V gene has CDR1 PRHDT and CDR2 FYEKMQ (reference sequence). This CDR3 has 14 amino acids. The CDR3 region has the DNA TGTGCCAGCAGCCCAAGGACTAGCCCCGATGAGCAGTTCTTC. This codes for CASSPRTSPDEQFF.

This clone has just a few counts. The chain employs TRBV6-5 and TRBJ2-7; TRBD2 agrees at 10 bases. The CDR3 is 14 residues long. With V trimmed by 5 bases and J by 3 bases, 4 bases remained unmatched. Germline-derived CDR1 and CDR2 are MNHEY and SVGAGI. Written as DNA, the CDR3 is TGTGCCAGCAGTCTTCTAGCGGGAGTCTACGAGCAGTACTTC. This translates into CASSLLAGVYEQYF.

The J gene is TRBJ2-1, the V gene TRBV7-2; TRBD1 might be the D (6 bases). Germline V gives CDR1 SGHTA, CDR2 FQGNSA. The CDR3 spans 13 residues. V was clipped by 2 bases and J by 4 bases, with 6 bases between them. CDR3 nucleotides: TGTGCCAGCAGCTTAAGGGGGTACAATGAGCAGTTCTTC. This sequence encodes CASSLRGYNEQFF.

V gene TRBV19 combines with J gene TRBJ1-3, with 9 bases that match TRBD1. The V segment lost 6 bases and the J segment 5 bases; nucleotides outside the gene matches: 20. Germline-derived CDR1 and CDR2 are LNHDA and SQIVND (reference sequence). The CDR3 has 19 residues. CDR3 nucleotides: TGTGCCAGTAGCCCTGGGATGAGACAGGGGGTTTTATTCCGAAACACCATATATTTT. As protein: CASSPGMRQGVLFRNTIYF.

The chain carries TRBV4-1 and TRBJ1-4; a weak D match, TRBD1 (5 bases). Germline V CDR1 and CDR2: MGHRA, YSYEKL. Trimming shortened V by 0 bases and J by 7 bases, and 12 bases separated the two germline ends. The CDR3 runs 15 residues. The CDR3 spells CASSQEGREGEKLFF. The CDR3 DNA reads TGCGCCAGCAGCCAAGAGGGCAGGGAAGGTGAAAAACTGTTTTTT.

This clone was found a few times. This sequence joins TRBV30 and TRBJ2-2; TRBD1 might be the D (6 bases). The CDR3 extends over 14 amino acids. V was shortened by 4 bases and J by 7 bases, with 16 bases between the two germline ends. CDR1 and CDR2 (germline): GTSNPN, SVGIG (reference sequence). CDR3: CAWNQGRVGGELFF. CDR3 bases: TGTGCCTGGAACCAGGGGCGAGTGGGCGGGGAGCTGTTTTTT.

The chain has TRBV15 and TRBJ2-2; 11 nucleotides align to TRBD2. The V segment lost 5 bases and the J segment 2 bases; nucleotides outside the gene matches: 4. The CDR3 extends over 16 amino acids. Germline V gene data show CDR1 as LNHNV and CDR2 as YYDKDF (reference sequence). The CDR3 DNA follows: TGTGCCACCAGCGCGGGACTAGCGGCAAACACCGGGGAGCTGTTTTTT. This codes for CATSAGLAANTGELFF.

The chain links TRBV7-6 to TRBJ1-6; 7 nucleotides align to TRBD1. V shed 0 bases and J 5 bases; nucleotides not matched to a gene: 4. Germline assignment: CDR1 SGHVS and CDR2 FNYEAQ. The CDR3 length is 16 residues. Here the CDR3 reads CASSLAGTANNSPLHF. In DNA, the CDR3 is TGTGCCAGCAGCTTAGCCGGGACAGCAAATAATTCACCCCTCCACTTT.

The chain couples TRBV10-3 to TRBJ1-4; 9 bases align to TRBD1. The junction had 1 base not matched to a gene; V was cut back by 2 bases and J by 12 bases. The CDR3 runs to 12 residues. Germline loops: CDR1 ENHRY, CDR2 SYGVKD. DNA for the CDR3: TGTGCCATCAGTGAGGGGACAGGGCAACTGTTTTTT. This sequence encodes CAISEGTGQLFF.

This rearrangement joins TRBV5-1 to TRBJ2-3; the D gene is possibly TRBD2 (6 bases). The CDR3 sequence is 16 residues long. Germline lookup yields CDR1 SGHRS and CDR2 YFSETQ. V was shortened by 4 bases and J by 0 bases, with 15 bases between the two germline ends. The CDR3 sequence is CASSAGLLGSTDTQYF. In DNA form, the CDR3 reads TGCGCCAGCAGCGCCGGACTACTCGGGAGCACAGATACGCAGTATTTT. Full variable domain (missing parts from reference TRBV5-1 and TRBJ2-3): KAGVTQTPRYLIKTRGQQVTLSCSPISGHRSVSWYQQTPGQGLQFLFEYFSETQRNKGNFPGRFSGRQFSNSRSEMNVSTLELGDSALYLCASSAGLLGSTDTQYFGPGTRLTVL.

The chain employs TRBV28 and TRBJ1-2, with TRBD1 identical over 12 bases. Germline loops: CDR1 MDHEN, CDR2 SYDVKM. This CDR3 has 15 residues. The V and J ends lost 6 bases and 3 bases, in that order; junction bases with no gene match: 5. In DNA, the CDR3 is TGTGCCAGCAGCCAGGGGACAGGGGGCGACTATGGCTACACCTTC. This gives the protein CASSQGTGGDYGYTF.

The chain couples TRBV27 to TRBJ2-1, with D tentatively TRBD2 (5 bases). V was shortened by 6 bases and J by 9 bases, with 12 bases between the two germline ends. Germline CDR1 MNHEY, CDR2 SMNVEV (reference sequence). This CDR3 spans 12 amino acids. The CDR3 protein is CASSRTFGEQFF. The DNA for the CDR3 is TGTGCCAGCAGCCGGACTTTCGGTGAGCAGTTCTTC.

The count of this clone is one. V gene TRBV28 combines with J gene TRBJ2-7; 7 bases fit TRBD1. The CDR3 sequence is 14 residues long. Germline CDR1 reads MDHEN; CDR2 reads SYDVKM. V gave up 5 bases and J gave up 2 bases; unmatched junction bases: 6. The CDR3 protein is CASSTGQAPYEQYF. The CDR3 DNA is TGTGCCAGCAGTACCGGACAGGCTCCCTACGAGCAGTACTTC.

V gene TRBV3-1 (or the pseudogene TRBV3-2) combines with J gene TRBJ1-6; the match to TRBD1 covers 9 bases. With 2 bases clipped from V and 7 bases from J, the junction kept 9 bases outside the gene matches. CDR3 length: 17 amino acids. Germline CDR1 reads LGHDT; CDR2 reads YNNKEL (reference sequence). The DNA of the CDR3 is TGTGCCAGCAGCCAACCATCTTGGACAGGGGAAAATTCACCCCTCCACTTT. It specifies CASSQPSWTGENSPLHF.

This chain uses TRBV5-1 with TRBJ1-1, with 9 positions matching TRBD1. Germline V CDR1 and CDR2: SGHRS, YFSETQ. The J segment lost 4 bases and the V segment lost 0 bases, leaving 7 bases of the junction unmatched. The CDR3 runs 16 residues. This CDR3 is CASSLGGGQGSTEAFF. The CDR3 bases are TGCGCCAGCAGCTTGGGTGGGGGACAGGGCAGCACTGAAGCTTTCTTT. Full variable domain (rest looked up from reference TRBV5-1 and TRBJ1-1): KAGVTQTPRYLIKTRGQQVTLSCSPISGHRSVSWYQQTPGQGLQFLFEYFSETQRNKGNFPGRFSGRQFSNSRSEMNVSTLELGDSALYLCASSLGGGQGSTEAFFGQGTRLTVV.

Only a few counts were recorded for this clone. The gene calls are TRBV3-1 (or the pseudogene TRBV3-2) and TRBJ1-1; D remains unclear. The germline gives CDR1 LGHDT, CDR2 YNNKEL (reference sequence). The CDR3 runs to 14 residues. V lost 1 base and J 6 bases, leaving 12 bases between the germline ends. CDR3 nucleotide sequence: TGTGCCAGCAGCCAAGGGGTGGAGGTCGCTGAAGCTTTCTTT. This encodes CASSQGVEVAEAFF.

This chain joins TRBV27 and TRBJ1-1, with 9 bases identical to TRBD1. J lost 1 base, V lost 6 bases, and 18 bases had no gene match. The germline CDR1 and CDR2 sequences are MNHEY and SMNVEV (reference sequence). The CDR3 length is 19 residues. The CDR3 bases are TGTGCCAGCAGAAAATCCCGGGACAGGGTTGGTATCCCGAACACTGAAGCTTTCTTT. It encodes CASRKSRDRVGIPNTEAFF.

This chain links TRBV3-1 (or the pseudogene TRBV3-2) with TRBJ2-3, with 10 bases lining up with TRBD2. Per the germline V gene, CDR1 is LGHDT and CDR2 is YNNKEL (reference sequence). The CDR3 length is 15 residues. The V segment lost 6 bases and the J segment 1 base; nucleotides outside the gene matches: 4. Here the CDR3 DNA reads TGTGCCAGCAGGCTGGGGACTAGCGGCACAGATACGCAGTATTTT. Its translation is CASRLGTSGTDTQYF.

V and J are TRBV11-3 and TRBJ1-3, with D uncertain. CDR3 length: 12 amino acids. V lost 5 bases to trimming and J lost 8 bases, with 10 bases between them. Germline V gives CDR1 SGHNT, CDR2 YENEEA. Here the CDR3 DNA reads TGTGCCAGCAGCAATCAGCGGGACACCATATATTTT. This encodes CASSNQRDTIYF.

DNA for the CDR3: TGTGCCAGCGGAACGGGGGACAGGTTTATTGGCTACACCTTC. Translating it yields CASGTGDRFIGYTF. The chain recombines TRBV6-5 with TRBJ1-2, with TRBD1 matching over 8 bases. The junction had 12 bases not matched to a gene; V was cut back by 8 bases and J by 7 bases. The V gene's germline CDR1 is MNHEY and CDR2 SVGAGI. This CDR3 contains 14 residues.

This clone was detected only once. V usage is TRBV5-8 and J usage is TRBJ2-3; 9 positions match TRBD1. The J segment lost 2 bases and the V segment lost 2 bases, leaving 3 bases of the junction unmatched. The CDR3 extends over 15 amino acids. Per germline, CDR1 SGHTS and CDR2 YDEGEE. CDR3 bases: TGTGCCAGCAGCTTAAGGGACAGGGTCACAGATACGCAGTATTTT. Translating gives CASSLRDRVTDTQYF.

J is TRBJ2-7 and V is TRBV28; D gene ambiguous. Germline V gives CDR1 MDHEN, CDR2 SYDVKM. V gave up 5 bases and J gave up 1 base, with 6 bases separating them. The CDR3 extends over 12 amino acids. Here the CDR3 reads CASSVRSYEQYF. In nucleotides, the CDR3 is TGTGCCAGCAGTGTCCGGTCCTACGAGCAGTACTTC.